The 32 T cell receptor beta chains below were found in one sample sequenced in a study of tumor-infiltrating lymphocytes in primary liver carcinoma. Synthesis of TCR beta cDNA was carried out from 450 to 650 ng total RNA with a constant-region primer. Nested multiplex PCR, run for three rounds with slightly modified ARM-PCR, yielded TCR beta libraries. PCR rounds one and two used TRBV1-TRBV30 forward primers with a C-beta reverse primer for 9 to 10 cycles each. In TCRdb, the multiplex PCR reads were re-called with MiXCR into one record per CDR3 protein. This table has fewer than 250,000 distinct CDR3 sequences, about 61% appearing once. Blood RNA was derived from unsorted whole blood, and germline DNA was extracted too. The source material was peripheral blood. All receptors come from a woman aged 55-70 years with primary liver carcinoma and hepatitis B virus infection.

The chain is built from TRBV2 and TRBJ1-6; D gene uncertain. V lost 6 bases and J 3 bases, leaving 15 bases between the germline ends. Germline assignment: CDR1 SNHLY and CDR2 FYNNEI. This CDR3 has 16 amino acids. CDR3 sequence reads: CASREFPYLYNSPLHF. The CDR3 bases are TGTGCCAGCAGGGAATTTCCTTACCTCTATAATTCACCCCTCCACTTT.

This sequence joins TRBV15 and TRBJ2-6, with D possibly being TRBD1 (7 bases). The V gene's germline CDR1 is LNHNV and CDR2 YYDKDF (reference sequence). The V end lost 1 base, the J end lost 4 bases, and 17 bases lay between the germline ends. This CDR3 has 18 residues. This chain's CDR3 is CATSRGGTVYLGANVLTF. CDR3 bases: TGTGCCACCAGCAGAGGCGGGACAGTATATCTGGGGGCCAACGTCCTGACTTTC.

The J gene is TRBJ2-7, the V gene TRBV4-1; D tentatively fits TRBD1 or TRBD2 (6 bases each). Germline lookup yields CDR1 MGHRA and CDR2 YSYEKL. Trimming left V 1 base short and J 13 bases short, with 14 bases between. This CDR3 contains 12 residues. CDR3 loop: CASSQAGDKCYF. The CDR3 bases are TGCGCCAGCAGCCAAGCGGGGGACAAGTGTTACTTC.

A word on this clonotype: A junction end diverges from the germline sequence, so it may reflect a read error. The chain links TRBV6-7 to TRBJ2-3, with a weak D call TRBD1 (5 bases). TRBV6-7 is treated as an ORF (open reading frame) with a function not yet certain. CDR3 length equals 18 residues. CDR3 in DNA: TGTGCCAGAAGTTACAGGACCTTAATAGCCCGGTTCACAGATACGCAGTATTTT. It encodes CARSYRTLIARFTDTQYF.

The chain links TRBV28 to TRBJ1-2; D gene uncertain. Trimming took 3 bases from V and 8 from J, leaving 13 bases between them. The CDR3 sequence is 13 residues long. Germline CDR1 and CDR2: MDHEN and SYDVKM. The CDR3 DNA reads as TGTGCCAGCAGTTTGTTTTCGGGTCAGGGCTACACCTTC. As protein: CASSLFSGQGYTF.

Turning to this clonotype: A read error is possible here, since a much larger clone lies one base away. The CDR3 does not close with the conserved phenylalanine or tryptophan, likely indicating a read error. J is TRBJ2-3 and V is TRBV6-6; 12 bases match TRBD2. Germline V gene data show CDR1 as MNHNY and CDR2 as SVGAGI (reference sequence). This CDR3 is 17 amino acids long. V lost 2 bases to trimming and J lost 0 bases; unmatched junction nucleotides: 3. DNA of the CDR3: TGTGCCAGCAGTTACGGGACTAGCGGGCGTAGCACAGATACGCAGTATTTG. Its translation is CASSYGTSGRSTDTQYL.

In its sample, this clonotype was seen many times. The chain combines TRBV6-5 with TRBJ1-6, with 9 bases matching TRBD1. In germline, CDR1 is MNHEY, CDR2 SVGAGI. V was pared by 7 bases and J by 7 bases, with 2 bases of the junction left unmatched. The CDR3 totals 13 residues. The chain's CDR3 is CASTGQGNSPLHF. The CDR3 DNA follows: TGTGCCAGCACCGGACAGGGGAATTCACCCCTCCACTTT.

A word on this clonotype: This may be a read error, as it is one base from a much larger clone. The J gene is TRBJ1-1, the V gene TRBV12-3 or TRBV12-4; D unresolved. The germline V and J ends were trimmed by 0 bases and 5 bases, with 10 bases remaining between them. The CDR3 length is 14 residues. For the CDR3, the DNA is TGTGCCAGCAGTTTAGCGGAGTGGGGAACTGAAGCTTTCTTT. Translating it yields CASSLAEWGTEAFF.

Concerning this clonotype: Its ends do not fully match the called genes, so a read error is possible. The rearrangement uses TRBV11-2 and TRBJ1-1, with D uncertain. Germline V gene lookup returns CDR1 SGHAT and CDR2 FQNNGV. The CDR3 contains 13 residues. The CDR3 is CASSLARGTEAFF. As DNA, the CDR3 is TGTGCCAGTAGCTTAGCTCGGGGCACTGAAGCTTTCTTT.

This clonotype appeared once. V and J are TRBV11-2 and TRBJ2-7; D not certain. Germline loops: CDR1 SGHAT, CDR2 FQNNGV. This CDR3 contains 16 residues. Trimming shortened V by 5 bases and J by 0 bases, and 17 bases separated the two germline ends. For the CDR3, the DNA is TGTGCCAGCAGCGTATGGCTAGTCCAAACCTCCTACGAGCAGTACTTC. This translates into CASSVWLVQTSYEQYF.

This clonotype came up once. This likely comes from a read error, as the CDR3 has no conserved phenylalanine or tryptophan at its end. DNA of the CDR3: TGTGCCGGCAGCTTACTTACAGGGAGTCATGGCTACACCCTC. It encodes CAGSLLTGSHGYTL. The rearrangement joins TRBV11-2 to TRBJ1-2, with D possibly matching TRBD1 (6 bases). Germline V gene lookup returns CDR1 SGHAT and CDR2 FQNNGV. The CDR3 has 14 amino acids.

Concerning this clonotype: Because the CDR3 is missing its conserved closing phenylalanine or tryptophan, this is likely a read error. This rearrangement joins TRBV28 to TRBJ2-7; TRBD1 matches at 9 bases. This CDR3 spans 17 amino acids. Germline CDR1 MDHEN, CDR2 SYDVKM. The CDR3 sequence: CASSSTLGQGLTYGQYL. The DNA for the CDR3 is TGTGCCAGCAGTTCCACCCTTGGACAGGGGCTAACCTACGGGCAGTACCTC.

As regards this clonotype: A clone one base away is much larger, so this may be a read error. The gene calls are TRBV12-5 and TRBJ1-5; TRBD1 matches 10 bases. Germline CDR1 is LGHNT and CDR2 is FRNRAP. The CDR3 spans 18 residues. Here the CDR3 reads CVSGTTGTGVNSNQPQHF. The DNA for the CDR3 is TGTGTTAGTGGAACAACCGGGACAGGGGTTAATAGCAATCAGCCCCAGCATTTT.

Ten or more counts support this clonotype. This rearrangement joins TRBV11-2 to TRBJ2-5, with D perhaps TRBD2 (6 bases). V lost 3 bases, J lost 4 bases, and 18 bases lay in between. This CDR3 is 16 amino acids long. Germline CDR1 is SGHAT and CDR2 is FQNNGV. CDR3 nucleotides: TGTGCCAGCAGCTTGGGCCACGGATTCGGGGGAGAGACCCAGTACTTC. This encodes CASSLGHGFGGETQYF.

For this clonotype: A much larger clone is a single base away; this may be a read error. The chain carries TRBV7-8 and TRBJ2-3, with 10 bases aligning to TRBD2. The germline gives CDR1 SGHVS, CDR2 FQNEAQ. This CDR3 contains 19 residues. V was clipped by 7 bases and J by 0 bases; unmatched bases: 16. The DNA of the CDR3 is TGTGCCAGCACCTTTCCCCTGGCTAGCGGGAGTACTAGCACAGATACGCAGTATTTT. Its protein is CASTFPLASGSTSTDTQYF.

As regards this clonotype: One junction end disagrees with the germline gene, perhaps due to a read error. The chain carries TRBV11-2 and TRBJ2-3; TRBD1 is a possible D gene (5 bases). This CDR3 spans 15 amino acids. The V gene's germline CDR1 is SGHAT and CDR2 FQNNGV. This CDR3 reads CASSPRRSLTVTQYF. DNA of the CDR3: TGTGCCAGCAGCCCTAGGCGGTCTTTGACAGTTACGCAGTATTTT.

As for this clonotype: Just one base apart from a much larger clone, this may be a read error. V is TRBV13 and J is TRBJ2-5; no reliable D call. CDR1 is PRHDT and CDR2 is FYEKMQ in the germline V gene (reference sequence). The CDR3 length is 13 residues. The CDR3 DNA reads TGTGCCAGCAGCCAACACCTCCAAGAGACCCAGCACTTC. It yields the protein CASSQHLQETQHF.

The rearrangement links TRBV29-1 to TRBJ2-7; D remains unclear. Germline V CDR1 and CDR2: SQVTM, ANQGSEA. The CDR3 totals 12 residues. V lost 7 bases to trimming and J lost 4 bases, with 14 bases between them. CDR3 residues: CSDVNPSYEQYF. CDR3 nucleotides: TGCAGCGATGTAAACCCATCATACGAGCAGTACTTC.

Concerning this clonotype itself: A much larger clone differs by one base, so this may be a read error. The chain joins TRBV4-1 to TRBJ2-2, with 9 bases identical to TRBD2. Germline CDR1 is MGHRA and CDR2 is YSYEKL. The junction had 8 bases not matched to a gene; V was cut back by 0 bases and J by 3 bases. This CDR3 contains 18 residues. The CDR3 region is CASSQDLPREGHTGELFF. CDR3 DNA: TGCGCCAGCAGCCAAGATTTGCCGCGGGAGGGGCACACCGGGGAGCTGTTTTTT.

The CDR3 nucleotides read TGTGCCAGTAGGGGTAACAATCAGCCCCAGCATTTT. Its protein is CASRGNNQPQHF. This chain connects TRBV28 to TRBJ1-5, with a possible D match to TRBD1 (5 bases). Trimming cost V 9 bases and J 3 bases, with 9 bases left between them. The CDR3 has 12 residues. Germline-derived CDR1 and CDR2 are MDHEN and SYDVKM.

The rearrangement links TRBV12-3 or TRBV12-4 to TRBJ1-1; the D is unclear. This CDR3 comprises 13 residues. The V and J ends lost 3 bases and 7 bases respectively, with 12 bases between them. CDR3 bases: TGTGCCAGCAGTTTGGGCGGGTACATTGAAGCTTTCTTT. Its protein is CASSLGGYIEAFF.

A note on this clonotype: A much larger clonotype is one base distant, so this may be a read error. DNA for the CDR3: TGTGCCAGCAGCTTAGATGGGGACCCCCCCTACAATGAGCAGTTCTTC. It encodes CASSLDGDPPYNEQFF. This sequence joins TRBV7-8 and TRBJ2-1, with D possibly called TRBD1 or TRBD2 (5 bases each). With 1 base removed from V and 2 bases from J, the gap between germline ends came to 12 bases. Germline assignment: CDR1 SGHVS and CDR2 FQNEAQ. The CDR3 has 16 residues.

With respect to this clonotype: One base away lies a much larger clone, so this may be a sequencing read error. The chain couples TRBV29-1 to TRBJ2-3; D remains ambiguous. The length of the CDR3 is 12 residues. CDR1 is SQVTM and CDR2 is ANQGSEA in the germline V gene. Trimming shortened V by 8 bases and J by 1 base, and 10 bases separated the two germline ends. This CDR3 reads CSTQERTDTQYF. In DNA form, the CDR3 reads TGCAGCACGCAGGAGCGCACAGATACGCAGTATTTT.

The chain employs TRBV11-2 and TRBJ2-3, with a tentative D call TRBD2 (5 bases). This CDR3 is built from 15 residues. V was trimmed by 1 base and J by 11 bases, leaving 19 bases between them. Per the germline V gene, CDR1 is SGHAT and CDR2 is FQNNGV. The CDR3 sequence is CASSLASGLLNMQYF. In DNA form, the CDR3 reads TGTGCCAGCAGCTTAGCGTCAGGACTCCTTAATATGCAGTATTTT.

A word on this clonotype: A read error may account for a junction end that differs from germline. V gene TRBV11-2 combines with J gene TRBJ2-2; TRBD1 agrees at 11 bases. The germline V gene has CDR1 SGHAT and CDR2 FQNNGV. This CDR3 comprises 15 residues. The DNA for the CDR3 is TGTGCCAGGAGACGGGACAGGGGGGCAACCGTGGAGCTGTTTTTT. This translates into CARRRDRGATVELFF.

As regards this clonotype: Lacking the conserved final phenylalanine or tryptophan, this CDR3 likely reflects a read error. The chain carries TRBV11-2 and TRBJ2-2, with unresolved D. Trimming took off 1 base at V and 4 bases at J, with 13 bases between the two ends. Germline loops: CDR1 SGHAT, CDR2 FQNNGV. This CDR3 has 16 amino acids. The CDR3 spells CASSLGLVGITGELFY. The CDR3 nucleotides are TGTGCCAGCAGCTTAGGTCTAGTGGGAATCACCGGGGAGCTGTTTTAT.

This clonotype was seen at least ten times. This sequence joins TRBV6-5 and TRBJ1-2; tentative D call: TRBD1 (6 bases). The germline CDR1 and CDR2 sequences are MNHEY and SVGAGI. This CDR3 comprises 17 residues. The ends were cut back, 8 bases at V and 0 bases at J, with 22 bases in the middle. The CDR3 nucleotides are TGTGCCAGCGCGCACAGGGCAGGTCCAAGCGCTAACTATGGCTACACCTTC. Translating gives CASAHRAGPSANYGYTF.

This chain joins TRBV29-1 and TRBJ2-1; 8 bases are shared with TRBD1. V was clipped by 6 bases and J by 9 bases; unmatched bases: 10. The V gene's germline CDR1 is SQVTM and CDR2 ANQGSEA. The CDR3 is 13 residues long. This CDR3 reads CSVEDNRGIEQFF. The CDR3 region has the DNA TGCAGCGTCGAGGATAACAGGGGGATTGAGCAGTTCTTC.

The chain combines TRBV12-3 or TRBV12-4 with TRBJ1-3, with TRBD1 as a possible D gene (5 bases). The CDR3 runs 16 residues. The ends were cut back, 7 bases at V and 0 bases at J, with 16 bases in the middle. For the CDR3, the DNA is TGTGCCAGCACTTGGGCAGGGCTGAGCTCTGGAAACACCATATATTTT. Its protein product is CASTWAGLSSGNTIYF.

Turning to this clonotype: One junction end does not reproduce the germline sequence, and a read error may be involved. The chain combines TRBV11-2 with TRBJ2-3; 9 bases match TRBD2. Germline lookup yields CDR1 SGHAT and CDR2 FQNNGV. This CDR3 has 17 amino acids. Here the CDR3 DNA reads TGTGCCAGCAGCCCGACTAGCGGAAACGCAGGGAGAGATACGCGGTATTTT. Encoded protein: CASSPTSGNAGRDTRYF.

The chain joins TRBV11-1 to TRBJ2-1, with 12 positions matching TRBD2. CDR1 and CDR2 from the germline V gene are SGHAT and FQDESV (reference sequence). The CDR3 covers 15 residues. The ends lost 5 bases at V and 5 bases at J; junction bases unmatched: 4. Written as DNA, the CDR3 is TGTGCCAGCAGCATCGGACTAGCGGGGAACAATGAGCAGTTCTTC. Translation gives CASSIGLAGNNEQFF. The entire variable domain, with the rest obtained from reference TRBV11-1 and TRBJ2-1, is as follows: EAEVAQSPRYKITEKSQAVAFWCDPISGHATLYWYRQILGQGPELLVQFQDESVVDDSQLPKDRFSAERLKGVDSTLKIQPAELGDSAMYLCASSIGLAGNNEQFFGPGTRLTVL.

The chain has TRBV29-1 and TRBJ2-2; a weak D match, TRBD2 (5 bases). The CDR3 is made up of 14 amino acids. In germline, CDR1 is SQVTM, CDR2 ANQGSEA. Trimming cost V 7 bases and J 6 bases, with 18 bases left between them. As DNA, the CDR3 is TGCAGCGCTGACTCGGGGATGGGATCCGGGGAGCTGTTTTTT. Translation gives CSADSGMGSGELFF.